Following are 26 T cell receptor delta chains from one sample sequenced in a study of γδ T cells in repeated Plasmodium falciparum infection. Flow sorting of PBMC yielded separate Vgamma9/Vdelta2+ and Vdelta2-negative gammadelta T cell populations for bulk repertoire analysis. With CATT, TCRdb re-called clones from the multiplex PCR reads. The sample has about 89,000 delta-chain clones, 1.4% seen once. The sequenced material came from gamma-delta T cells from blood. These receptors originate from a pool of human donors (malaria-infected and uninfected, not separated).

This clone was picked up a small number of times. This DNA translates differently at residue 6 from the TCRdb protein, which is that of a much larger clone; a read error is likely, and the protein shown is the DNA's own translation. The chain carries TRDV1 and TRDJ1, with D perhaps assigned TRDD2 or TRDD3 (8 bases each). TCRdb offers no J gene call, so here the DNA was matched to germline to obtain one. Germline V gene lookup returns CDR1 TSWWSYY and CDR2 QGS. The length of the CDR3 is 22 residues. Trimming left V 3 bases short and J 0 bases short, with 32 bases between. CDR3 protein: CALGDLVGFLPVLGAYTDKLIF. CDR3 nucleotide sequence: TGTGCTCTTGGGGACCTGGTGGGCTTCCTACCGGTACTGGGGGCCTACACCGATAAACTCATCTTT.

A few counts support this clone. A read error is likely here: a far larger clone is one base away. Other DNA sequences in this specimen translate into the identical CDR3. The chain has TRDV2 and TRDJ1; 10 nucleotides agree with TRDD3. TCRdb leaves out the J gene; it was filled in here by matching the DNA to germline. J was trimmed by 0 bases and V by 1 base; bases with no gene match: 25. The CDR3 extends over 23 amino acids. CDR1 and CDR2 from the germline V gene are GEAIGNYY and EKD. The CDR3 reads CACDTNAKSSAVLGDFHTDKLIF. DNA of the CDR3: TGTGCCTGTGACACGAATGCCAAGTCCTCCGCCGTACTGGGGGATTTCCACACCGATAAACTCATCTTT.

The CDR3 DNA reads as TGTGCTCTTGGGGCCCACCACCTCCCCTTCGTGTCGCGGAGGTTGCTCCTTTCGGATAAACTCATCTTT. It specifies CALGAHHLPFVSRRLLLSDKLIF. The chain has TRDV1 and TRDJ1; maybe TRDD2 (5 bases). TCRdb supplies no J gene; here it was assigned by aligning the nucleotide sequence to germline. CDR1 is TSWWSYY, CDR2 QGS, per germline. Trimming left V 4 bases short and J 5 bases short, with 41 bases between. The CDR3 runs to 23 residues.

Concerning this clone: TCRdb lists the protein of a much larger clone for this DNA, which differs at residue 14, so this is likely a read error; the protein given here is translated from the DNA itself. This chain joins TRDV2 and TRDJ1; a weak D match, TRDD2 (9 bases). Since TCRdb gives no J gene, matching the DNA to germline was used here to assign it. The germline V gene encodes CDR1 GEAIGNYY and CDR2 EKD. CDR3 length equals 19 residues. Trimming took off 2 bases at V and 4 bases at J, with 28 bases between the two ends. In DNA, the CDR3 is TGTGCCTGTGACATTGTCCTTCCTACCGGGGATACCCACATCGATAAACTCATCTTT. This encodes CACDIVLPTGDTHIDKLIF.

This clone has more than one count but fewer than ten. The translation of this DNA and the TCRdb protein of a much larger clone differ at residue 5, probably owing to a read error; the protein shown here is translated from the DNA. This chain uses TRDV3 with TRDJ1; 11 bases map to TRDD3. The V gene end was trimmed by 1 base and the J gene end by 7 bases; junction bases not matched to a gene: 11. The CDR3 length is 15 residues. The germline V gene has CDR1 TVYSNPD and CDR2 GDNSRS (reference sequence). The CDR3 protein is CAFNVNWGIKSKLIF. CDR3 bases: TGTGCCTTTAACGTCAACTGGGGGATAAAAAGTAAACTCATCTTT.

In its sample, this clone was seen many times. DNA of the CDR3: TGTGCCTGTGACACCATACCCTCCTCTACTGGGGGATCCGAGAACACCGATAAACTCATCTTT. Its translation: CACDTIPSSTGGSENTDKLIF. This sequence joins TRDV2 and TRDJ1; 10 positions match TRDD3. The CDR3 extends over 21 amino acids. CDR1 and CDR2 (germline): GEAIGNYY, EKD. The junction had 18 bases not matched to a gene; V was cut back by 0 bases and J by 0 bases.

There are a few counts of this clone. This likely traces to a read error, being one base from a far larger clone. This CDR3 is also generated by other DNA sequences in the sample. The J segment was not called; the V segment is TRDV1; the table assigns TRDD3, which was not confirmed against the DNA. Germline CDR1 TSWWSYY, CDR2 QGS. The CDR3 length is 21 residues. The CDR3 protein is CALGELLPRHLRGGYTDKLIF. The CDR3 bases are TGTGCTCTTGGGGAACTCCTGCCCCGTCACCTCAGGGGGGGATACACCGATAAACTCATCTTC.

Of note for this clone: An end of the junction does not agree with germline; a read error may underlie this. This sequence joins TRDV1 and TRDJ1; possibly TRDD3 for D (6 bases). The J gene, left out of TCRdb, was set here by checking the DNA against germline. CDR1 and CDR2 from the germline V gene are TSWWSYY and QGS. There are 15 residues in the CDR3. This CDR3 is CALGGLNLGQDKLIF. CDR3 coding DNA: TGCGCTCTTGGGGGCCTCAATTTGGGGCAAGATAAACTCATCTTT.

Notes on this clone: The mismatch at residue 4 between this DNA's translation and the TCRdb protein of a much larger clone likely reflects a read error; the protein shown is translated from the DNA. This chain connects TRDV1 to TRDJ1, with a tentative D call TRDD3 (5 bases). As TCRdb names no J gene, one was assigned here on the basis of a DNA match to germline. The germline CDR1 and CDR2 sequences are TSWWSYY and QGS. The CDR3 consists of 16 residues. The DNA for the CDR3 is TGTGCTCTTGAGGAACTGGACCCATTGTACACCGATAAACTCATCTTT. This sequence encodes CALEELDPLYTDKLIF.

This clone has a handful of counts. The TCRdb record carries a much larger clone's protein, which differs from this DNA's translation at residue 7; a read error is the likely cause, and the protein listed here is the DNA translation. This chain uses TRDV1 with TRDJ1; 8 bases fit TRDD3. Germline CDR1 reads TSWWSYY; CDR2 reads QGS. Unmatched junction bases numbered 7, after V lost 0 bases and J lost 1 base. The CDR3 runs 17 residues. CDR3 bases: TGTGCTCTTGGGGAACTTTTGGGGATACCCTTCACCGATAAACTCATCTTT. Translating it yields CALGELLGIPFTDKLIF.

This clone was counted ten times or more. The V call is TRDV1, the J call TRDJ1, with TRDD3 matching 10 bases. The CDR3 has 22 residues. V lost 0 bases and J lost 0; bases outside the gene matches: 19. Germline V gives CDR1 TSWWSYY, CDR2 QGS. The CDR3 region is CALGELVGLHWGILRYTDKLIF. Here the CDR3 DNA reads TGTGCTCTTGGGGAACTAGTAGGACTACATTGGGGGATACTCAGATACACCGATAAACTCATCTTT.

The table lists this clone with many counts. TCRdb records a much larger clone's protein for this DNA, with a difference at residue 7 that likely arises from a read error; the protein given is the translation of the DNA. The gene calls are TRDV2 and TRDJ2, with a possible D match to TRDD3 (6 bases). TCRdb is silent on the J gene; assignment here came from matching the DNA to germline. V lost 0 bases, J lost 0 bases, and 10 bases lay in between. Germline V gene sequence: CDR1 GEAIGNYY, CDR2 EKD. CDR3 length equals 16 residues. This CDR3 reads CACDTVRDTLTAQLFF. In DNA form, the CDR3 reads TGTGCCTGTGACACCGTGAGGGATACTTTGACAGCACAACTCTTCTTT.

This clone showed up just a few times. TCRdb's listed protein matches a much larger clone and diverges from this DNA's translation at residue 10, likely through a read error; the protein shown comes from the DNA. J is TRDJ1 and V is TRDV1; 7 bases are shared with TRDD3. J gave up 0 bases and V 0 bases, and 19 bases lay outside the gene matches. Germline CDR1 reads TSWWSYY; CDR2 reads QGS. The CDR3 extends over 21 amino acids. CDR3 sequence (DNA): TGTGCTCTTGGGGAACTTGTACCCCCCCTGGGATGTGGGATACACACCGATAAACTCATCTTT. Its protein is CALGELVPPLGCGIHTDKLIF.

Remarks on this clone: The protein in TCRdb stems from a much larger clone and differs at residue 6 from this DNA's translation, likely a read error; here the protein is translated from the DNA. The chain carries TRDV2 and TRDJ1; TRDD3 is a possible D gene (6 bases). TCRdb supplies no J gene; here it was assigned by aligning the nucleotide sequence to germline. Trimming removed 3 bases at V and 0 bases at J, with 19 bases between. Germline values: CDR1 GEAIGNYY, CDR2 EKD. The CDR3 loop spans 17 amino acids. The CDR3 reads CACDPMGAPGDTDKLIF. In nucleotides, the CDR3 is TGTGCCTGTGACCCAATGGGGGCCCCGGGGGACACCGATAAACTCATCTTT.

On this clone itself: A read error is the likely source, as a far larger clone sits one nucleotide away. Distinct nucleotide sequences in the sample also encode this CDR3. The chain links TRDV2 to TRDJ3; 11 bases fit TRDD3. TCRdb lists no J gene, so it was determined here by aligning the DNA to germline. The germline gives CDR1 GEAIGNYY, CDR2 EKD. This CDR3 has 20 residues. The chain's CDR3 is CACDTVLGDKSSWDTRQMFF. The CDR3 DNA sequence: TGTGCCTGTGACACCGTACTGGGGGATAAGAGCTCCTGGGACACCCGGCAGATGTTTTTC.

This clone was observed many times. TCRdb lists the protein of a much larger clone for this DNA, which differs at residue 8, so this is likely a read error; the protein given here is translated from the DNA itself. The V and J genes are TRDV2 and TRDJ1; a possible D gene is TRDD3 (6 bases). TCRdb offers no J gene call, so here the DNA was matched to germline to obtain one. V gave up 0 bases and J gave up 0 bases, with 16 bases separating them. This CDR3 contains 17 residues. Germline CDR1 GEAIGNYY, CDR2 EKD. The DNA for the CDR3 is TGTGCCTGTGACACCGTGGGGGCTACTCTGTACACCGATAAACTCATCTTT. This encodes CACDTVGATLYTDKLIF.

This clone was seen at least ten times. The rearrangement links TRDV1 to TRDJ1; 8 positions match TRDD3. The germline CDR1 and CDR2 sequences are TSWWSYY and QGS. The ends lost 0 bases at V and 0 bases at J; junction bases unmatched: 15. The CDR3 spans 20 residues. Here the CDR3 reads CALGELNPTGIPLYTDKLIF. DNA for the CDR3: TGTGCTCTTGGGGAACTTAATCCTACGGGGATACCCCTTTACACCGATAAACTCATCTTT.

Turning to this clone: TCRdb shows a much larger clone's protein in place of this DNA's translation, and the two differ at residue 4, likely through a read error; the protein shown is translated from the DNA. The chain recombines TRDV2 with TRDJ1; TRDD3 matches 12 bases. Assignment of the J gene here rests on matching the DNA to germline, because TCRdb gives none. This CDR3 is built from 14 residues. Looked up from germline, CDR1 is GEAIGNYY and CDR2 is EKD. V lost 5 bases and J lost 3; bases outside the gene matches: 3. In nucleotides, the CDR3 is TGTGCCTGTGGCTCTGGGGGATACGCCGATAAACTCATCTTT. Residues: CACGSGGYADKLIF.

On this clone itself: TCRdb lists the protein of a much larger clone for this DNA, which differs at residue 7, so this is likely a read error; the protein given here is translated from the DNA itself. The V gene call reads TRDV2; no J gene was called; the DNA was not used to check the table's D call, TRDD3. The CDR3 is 21 amino acids. CDR1 is GEAIGNYY, CDR2 EKD, per germline. The CDR3: CACDTDSWGIRVLPITPPRIF. The CDR3 DNA is TGTGCCTGTGACACCGACAGCTGGGGGATACGCGTCTTACCAATCACACCCCCTCGGATCTTT.

Remarks on this clone: This probably arose from a read error, given a far larger clone one base away. The same CDR3 arises from other DNA sequences in this sample as well. The J gene is TRDJ1, the V gene TRDV1; the D gene could be TRDD2 or TRDD3 (5 bases each). No J segment appears in TCRdb, so it was assigned here by matching the sequence to germline. Looked up from germline, CDR1 is TSWWSYY and CDR2 is QGS. The ends were cut back, 3 bases at V and 3 bases at J, with 26 bases in the middle. The CDR3 covers 19 residues. The CDR3, as DNA: TGTGCTCTTGGGGACGCTCCCCTTCTCCCCGTACGTGGGGCCGATAAACTCATCTTT. Translating it yields CALGDAPLLPVRGADKLIF.

Concerning this clone itself: A far larger clone differs by one base, so this is likely a read error. This specimen includes other DNA sequences encoding the same CDR3. This chain connects TRDV1 to TRDJ1; 7 bases map to TRDD3. Here the J gene was assigned by germline matching of the DNA, as TCRdb has none. The CDR3 is made up of 17 amino acids. Per germline, CDR1 TSWWSYY and CDR2 QGS. Here the CDR3 reads CALGEELGLRATDKLIF. The CDR3, as DNA: TGTGCTCTCGGGGAAGAACTGGGGCTTAGGGCCACCGATAAACTCATCTTT.

A few counts support this clone. The TCRdb protein comes from a much larger clone and disagrees with this DNA's translation at residue 7, likely due to a read error; the protein given here is derived from the DNA. The rearrangement joins TRDV2 to TRDJ1; 9 bases are shared with TRDD3. Here the J gene came from matching the DNA to germline, since TCRdb omits it. The CDR3 runs 21 residues. Germline CDR1 and CDR2: GEAIGNYY and EKD. Germline trimming cut 0 bases from V and 0 bases from J; bases unmatched to any gene: 19. CDR3 region: CACDTVLVGDKGQEYTDKLIF. The CDR3, as DNA: TGTGCCTGTGACACCGTGCTGGTGGGGGATAAAGGGCAGGAGTACACCGATAAACTCATCTTT.

Comments on this clone: The mismatch at residue 13 between this DNA's translation and the TCRdb protein of a much larger clone likely reflects a read error; the protein shown is translated from the DNA. The J gene was not called, though the V gene is TRDV1; the table's D call TRDD3 went unverified against the DNA. The CDR3 runs 15 residues. Germline V gene sequence: CDR1 TSWWSYY, CDR2 QGS. CDR3 bases: TGTGCTCTCCAACCGGGGGACGCGTACCAACCAAAATTCATCTTT. Translating it yields CALQPGDAYQPKFIF.

This clone was counted a few times. Translating this DNA gives a protein that differs at residue 4 from the TCRdb one, which belongs to a much larger clone; a read error is likely, and the protein shown is this translation. This chain links TRDV2 with TRDJ1; D is possibly TRDD3 (6 bases). Matching the DNA to germline supplied the J gene, which TCRdb does not give. Germline lookup yields CDR1 GEAIGNYY and CDR2 EKD. The CDR3 sequence is 21 residues long. DNA for the CDR3: TGTGCCTGTGGCACCGTAACCCTCTGGGAGATACGCGAAACCCAGACCGATAAACTCATCTTT. It is translated as CACGTVTLWEIRETQTDKLIF.

As regards this clone: With a far larger clone one base away, a read error is the likely cause. Other nucleotide sequences in the sample specify the same CDR3. V is TRDV2 and J is TRDJ1, with D tentatively TRDD3 (6 bases). Germline assignment: CDR1 GEAIGNYY and CDR2 EKD. The CDR3 totals 18 residues. The V end was cut by 2 bases, the J end by 4 bases, with 25 bases between. The CDR3 DNA reads TGTGCCTGTGACATTGTTGGTGGGGGCCCAGGGGTGAGCGATAAACTCATCTTT. Residues: CACDIVGGGPGVSDKLIF.

This clone has a handful of counts. TCRdb assigns this DNA the protein of a much larger clone, which departs from its translation at residue 9; this likely reflects a read error, and the protein shown comes from translating the DNA. The chain joins TRDV3 to TRDJ1, with 8 nucleotides matching TRDD3. V gave up 0 bases and J gave up 0 bases; unmatched junction bases: 9. Germline CDR1 reads TVYSNPD; CDR2 reads GDNSRS (reference sequence). The CDR3 runs 16 residues. For the CDR3, the DNA is TGTGCCTTTAGGAATGGGGGATCCATTTACACCGATAAACTCATCTTT. Protein: CAFRNGGSIYTDKLIF.